These 19 T cell receptor beta chains originate from one sample sequenced in a study of T cell repertoires in cytomegalovirus infection. TCRdb reprocessed the reads via MiXCR and lists one record per CDR3 protein. The table has roughly 720,000 distinct CDR3 sequences, less than 40% seen once; the top ten hold 2.5% to 3%. Sequencing input: PBMCs. The source is a human donor in good health (CMV status not recorded). Some clones in this sample may be carry-over from other donors' samples.

This clonotype was seen ten or more times. V is TRBV7-2 and J is TRBJ1-4, with D possibly TRBD1 on 6 matching bases. Germline assignment: CDR1 SGHTA and CDR2 FQGNSA. The CDR3 covers 14 residues. V was shortened by 5 bases and J by 3 bases, with 10 bases between the two germline ends. The CDR3 nucleotides are TGTGCCAGCAGCCGCAGGGGTGCTAATGAAAAACTGTTTTTT. The encoded protein is CASSRRGANEKLFF.

The chain has TRBV24-1 and TRBJ1-4; D possibly corresponds to TRBD1 (6 bases). The V end lost 4 bases, the J end lost 0 bases, and 17 bases lay between the germline ends. CDR3 length equals 18 residues. In germline, CDR1 is KGHDR, CDR2 SFDVKD. The CDR3 nucleotides are TGTGCCACCAGTGACCCTGGGTCCTCAGGGGCAACTAATGAAAAACTGTTTTTT. Amino acids: CATSDPGSSGATNEKLFF.

This sequence joins TRBV25-1 and TRBJ1-2, with D uncertain. The V and J ends lost 1 base and 8 bases respectively, with 17 bases between them. The germline CDR1 and CDR2 sequences are MGHDK and SYGVNS. CDR3 length: 15 amino acids. CDR3 DNA sequence: TGTGCCAGCAGTGAATCCGTCAGGCCGGTGAAAGGCTACACCTTC. Protein product: CASSESVRPVKGYTF.

The J gene is TRBJ1-6, the V gene TRBV20-1, with D tentatively TRBD1 (5 bases). CDR1 and CDR2 from the germline V gene are DFQATT and SNEGSKA (reference sequence). The CDR3 is made up of 17 amino acids. V was clipped by 3 bases and J by 1 base, with 16 bases between them. CDR3: CSASRGASGSYNSPLHF. The CDR3 nucleotides are TGCAGTGCTAGCCGCGGGGCCTCCGGGTCCTATAATTCACCCCTCCACTTT.

The chain links TRBV24-1 to TRBJ1-5; the match to TRBD1 covers 7 bases. The CDR3 contains 14 residues. The germline CDR1 and CDR2 sequences are KGHDR and SFDVKD. V was pared by 4 bases and J by 7 bases, with 6 bases of the junction left unmatched. Here the CDR3 reads CATSEGRGSQPQHF. The CDR3 DNA sequence: TGTGCCACCAGTGAAGGCAGGGGGTCACAGCCCCAGCATTTT.

The chain's CDR3 is CASSSGGNNVYEQYF. CDR3 bases: TGTGCCAGCAGTTCGGGCGGAAACAACGTCTACGAGCAGTACTTC. This chain uses TRBV28 with TRBJ2-7; D not certain. V was shortened by 4 bases and J by 3 bases, with 16 bases between the two germline ends. The length of the CDR3 is 15 residues. The germline V gene encodes CDR1 MDHEN and CDR2 SYDVKM.

This clonotype was detected a few times. The chain joins TRBV7-6 to TRBJ2-2, with 7 positions matching TRBD1. This CDR3 is built from 16 residues. Germline V gene sequence: CDR1 SGHVS, CDR2 FNYEAQ. After removal of 5 bases from V and 5 bases from J, the junction contained 11 bases not matched to a gene. Written as DNA, the CDR3 is TGTGCCAGCAGCCACAGGGGAACTGAGAAAACCGGGGAGCTGTTTTTT. Translating gives CASSHRGTEKTGELFF.

Points on this clonotype: A much bigger clone sits one base away, suggesting this may be a read error. The rearrangement uses TRBV4-1 and TRBJ1-2, with 8 bases identical to TRBD1. V shed 2 bases, J shed 4 bases, and the junction held 6 bases outside the gene matches. This CDR3 region has 15 residues. The germline CDR1 and CDR2 sequences are MGHRA and YSYEKL. The CDR3 DNA follows: TGCGCCAGCAGCCAAAAGACAGGGGTCTCCTATGGCTACACCTTC. It translates to CASSQKTGVSYGYTF.

The chain couples TRBV18 to TRBJ1-5; no reliable D call. Germline V gene sequence: CDR1 KGHSH, CDR2 LQKENI. The CDR3 extends over 18 amino acids. With 2 bases removed from V and 3 bases from J, the gap between germline ends came to 20 bases. CDR3 amino acids: CASSPLNAGIKDNQPQHF. The CDR3 region has the DNA TGTGCCAGCTCACCATTAAACGCTGGGATCAAGGACAATCAGCCCCAGCATTTT.

This clonotype appeared many times. The chain combines TRBV29-1 with TRBJ2-1, with TRBD2 as a possible D gene (6 bases). V was pared by 1 base and J by 5 bases, with 12 bases between. The CDR3 is 14 residues long. Germline assignment: CDR1 SQVTM and CDR2 ANQGSEA. In nucleotides, the CDR3 is TGCAGCGTTGAAGGGTGGAGGGATGACAATGAGCAGTTCTTC. Translated, it gives CSVEGWRDDNEQFF.

This clonotype was observed a few times. The CDR3 coding sequence is TGTGCCAGCAGCTTGCCAGGGATCAACGAGCAGTACTTC. Protein sequence: CASSLPGINEQYF. The chain has TRBV5-6 and TRBJ2-7, with D perhaps TRBD1 (5 bases). Germline CDR1 is SGHDT and CDR2 is YYEEEE. The CDR3 has 13 residues. The V and J ends lost 1 base and 5 bases respectively, with 10 bases between them.

The gene calls are TRBV20-1 and TRBJ2-5, with 11 positions matching TRBD2. The V and J ends lost 6 bases and 4 bases, in that order; junction bases with no gene match: 1. The CDR3 loop spans 12 amino acids. CDR1 and CDR2 from the germline V gene are DFQATT and SNEGSKA (reference sequence). Here the CDR3 reads CSAGLAGETQYF. CDR3 sequence (DNA): TGCAGTGCCGGACTAGCGGGAGAGACCCAGTACTTC.

This clonotype was found a few times. Just one base apart from a much larger clone, this may be a read error. The chain recombines TRBV28 with TRBJ2-1; 10 nucleotides agree with TRBD1. The CDR3 extends over 14 amino acids. The germline V gene has CDR1 MDHEN and CDR2 SYDVKM. V was pared by 7 bases and J by 7 bases, with 7 bases of the junction left unmatched. CDR3 loop: CASTRQGAGNEQFF. As DNA, the CDR3 is TGTGCCAGCACCCGACAGGGGGCGGGTAATGAGCAGTTCTTC.

The chain recombines TRBV6-5 with TRBJ2-1, with D maybe TRBD2 (7 bases). V lost 0 bases and J lost 0, with 24 bases in between. Germline values: CDR1 MNHEY, CDR2 SVGAGI. This CDR3 spans 21 amino acids. The CDR3 DNA follows: TGTGCCAGCAGTTACTCCGGGGGGCGGCCCTCTATACTAAGCTCCTACAATGAGCAGTTCTTC. This sequence encodes CASSYSGGRPSILSSYNEQFF.

This clonotype was recorded a few times. The rearrangement joins TRBV6-6 to TRBJ1-6; no clear D gene. The CDR3 extends over 16 amino acids. Germline values: CDR1 MNHNY, CDR2 SVGAGI (reference sequence). Trimming removed 0 bases from V and 9 bases from J, with 15 bases in between. The CDR3 DNA follows: TGTGCCAGCAGTTACTCGATCTCGACTTCTGCTTCACCCCTCCACTTT. Translated, it gives CASSYSISTSASPLHF.

For this clonotype: The CDR3 does not close with the conserved phenylalanine or tryptophan, likely indicating a read error. The rearrangement uses TRBV6-6 and TRBJ2-1, with TRBD1 matching 10 bases. V lost 5 bases and J lost 12; bases outside the gene matches: 19. Germline CDR1 MNHNY, CDR2 SVGAGI (reference sequence). This CDR3 spans 17 amino acids. The CDR3 is CASSVRLGTGVAGGQFV. As DNA, the CDR3 is TGTGCCAGCAGTGTACGACTGGGGACAGGGGTGGCGGGAGGGCAGTTCGTC.

To note about this clonotype: One base away lies a much larger clone, so this may be a sequencing read error. The V and J genes are TRBV6-5 and TRBJ1-5; TRBD1 is a possible D gene (6 bases). Germline V CDR1 and CDR2: MNHEY, SVGAGI. With 6 bases removed from V and 2 bases from J, the gap between germline ends came to 8 bases. The CDR3 totals 13 residues. The CDR3 sequence is CASRQGRNQPQHF. Here the CDR3 DNA reads TGTGCCAGCAGACAGGGTCGCAATCAGCCCCAGCATTTT.

This clonotype was seen a handful of times. The chain uses TRBV28 and TRBJ2-7, with D perhaps being TRBD1 or TRBD2 (5 bases each). Germline V gene lookup returns CDR1 MDHEN and CDR2 SYDVKM. This CDR3 has 15 amino acids. Deletions cut 4 bases from V and 5 bases from J, with 18 bases between. The CDR3 reads CASSSIPGRNNEQYF. CDR3 bases: TGTGCCAGCAGTTCCATCCCGGGACGGAACAACGAGCAGTACTTC.

The chain is built from TRBV7-6 and TRBJ1-2; the D gene is possibly TRBD1 (5 bases). The germline gives CDR1 SGHVS, CDR2 FNYEAQ. CDR3 length equals 16 residues. Trimming removed 1 base from V and 2 bases from J, with 14 bases in between. This CDR3 is CASSLEFGTVNYGYTF. The CDR3 DNA is TGTGCCAGCAGCTTAGAGTTCGGGACGGTGAACTATGGCTACACCTTC.